These 15 T cell receptor beta chains were sequenced from one sample in a study of Tregs in tolerant kidney transplant recipients. Sequenced by immunoSEQ multiplex PCR; TCRdb stores in-frame clones only, minus some. The sample records about 110,000 clones, 85% to 90% being singletons. The source material was CD4+ T cells from blood, sampled before the transplant. The source is a human donor who received a combined kidney and bone marrow transplant.

This clone ranks as medium-sized. CDR3 protein: CASSPGTGGETYEQYF. The CDR3 DNA follows: TGTGCCAGCAGCCCAGGGACAGGGGGCGAGACCTACGAGCAGTACTTC. The V and J genes are TRBV7-8 and TRBJ2-7; 12 positions match TRBD1. V shed 5 bases and J 2 bases; nucleotides not matched to a gene: 7. The CDR3 runs to 16 residues. Per the germline V gene, CDR1 is SGHVS and CDR2 is FQNEAQ. Filled out from reference TRBV7-8 and TRBJ2-7, the complete variable domain reads GAGVSQSPRYKVAKRGQDVALRCDPISGHVSLFWYQQALGQGPEFLTYFQNEAQLDKSGLPSDRFFAERPEGSVSTLKIQRTQQEDSAVYLCASSPGTGGETYEQYFGPGTRLTVT.

J is TRBJ2-7 and V is TRBV5-8, with 7 bases matching TRBD2. V shed 5 bases, J shed 6 bases, and the junction held 11 bases outside the gene matches. This CDR3 is built from 14 residues. Germline loops: CDR1 SGHTS, CDR2 YDEGEE. CDR3 in amino acids: CASRAQAGGGEQYF. In nucleotides, the CDR3 is TGTGCCAGCAGAGCCCAGGCGGGCGGGGGCGAGCAGTACTTC.

The rearrangement uses TRBV7-2 and TRBJ1-4, with TRBD1 matching 7 bases. Germline CDR1 is SGHTA and CDR2 is FQGNSA. V was pared by 4 bases and J by 5 bases, with 7 bases of the junction left unmatched. CDR3 size: 15 residues. CDR3 sequence (DNA): TGTGCCAGCAGCTCATACAGGGGAGGAAATGAAAAACTGTTTTTT. This sequence encodes CASSSYRGGNEKLFF. Full variable domain (outside the CDR3, taken from reference TRBV7-2 and TRBJ1-4): GAGVSQSPSNKVTEKGKDVELRCDPISGHTALYWYRQSLGQGLEFLIYFQGNSAPDKSGLPSDRFSAERTGGSVSTLTIQRTQQEDSAVYLCASSSYRGGNEKLFFGSGTQLSVL.

V is TRBV28 and J is TRBJ2-7, with D maybe TRBD2 (6 bases). CDR3 size: 16 residues. Trimming pared 2 bases from V and 7 bases from J, leaving 21 bases between. The germline V gene has CDR1 MDHEN and CDR2 SYDVKM. The CDR3 DNA reads as TGTGCCAGCAGTTTAATTTGGGACGCCGGGGCGGGGGAGCAGTACTTC. It translates to CASSLIWDAGAGEQYF. The full variable domain, its missing parts supplied by reference TRBV28 and TRBJ2-7, is DVKVTQSSRYLVKRTGEKVFLECVQDMDHENMFWYRQDPGLGLRLIYFSYDVKMKEKGDIPEGYSVSREKKERFSLILESASTNQTSMYLCASSLIWDAGAGEQYFGPGTRLTVT.

This chain connects TRBV30 to TRBJ2-1; 10 bases fit TRBD2. The J segment lost 10 bases and the V segment lost 5 bases, leaving 11 bases of the junction unmatched. Germline V lookup: CDR1 GTSNPN, CDR2 SVGIG (reference sequence). CDR3 length: 14 residues. CDR3: CAWRRLAGVGEQFF. The DNA for the CDR3 is TGTGCCTGGCGCCGTCTAGCGGGAGTAGGCGAGCAGTTCTTC.

This clone was recorded a few times. This sample also contains other DNA sequences that code for the same CDR3. This chain joins TRBV9 and TRBJ2-3; 11 bases line up with TRBD1. V lost 3 bases and J lost 6; bases outside the gene matches: 3. Germline CDR1 and CDR2: SGDLS and YYNGEE. The CDR3 extends over 14 amino acids. In DNA form, the CDR3 reads TGTGCCAGCAGCGCCGGGACAGGGGGTGATACGCAGTATTTT. Its protein product is CASSAGTGGDTQYF.

The V gene is TRBV28, the J gene TRBJ1-2; D unresolved. The CDR3 has 14 residues. V was clipped by 5 bases and J by 5 bases, with 15 bases between them. The germline V gene encodes CDR1 MDHEN and CDR2 SYDVKM. The CDR3 sequence is CASSLSPRTYGYTF. CDR3 in DNA: TGTGCCAGCAGTCTTTCGCCAAGGACTTATGGCTACACCTTC.

The chain joins TRBV19 to TRBJ2-7; 7 positions agree with TRBD1. Looked up from germline, CDR1 is LNHDA and CDR2 is SQIVND (reference sequence). CDR3 length equals 15 residues. The V and J ends lost 5 bases and 1 base, in that order; junction bases with no gene match: 8. The CDR3 loop reads CASSPWTGLSYEQYF. The CDR3 nucleotides read TGTGCCAGTAGTCCTTGGACAGGTCTATCCTACGAGCAGTACTTC.

The rearrangement uses TRBV11-2 and TRBJ2-3; D is uncertain. The length of the CDR3 is 14 residues. The ends were cut back, 4 bases at V and 6 bases at J, with 14 bases in the middle. Per germline, CDR1 SGHAT and CDR2 FQNNGV. CDR3 sequence: CASSSSLVTDTQYF. As DNA, the CDR3 is TGTGCCAGCAGCTCCTCCCTAGTTACGGATACGCAGTATTTT.

The rearrangement uses TRBV10-3 and TRBJ2-5; 9 bases align to TRBD1. V dropped 6 bases and J dropped 4; count of bases not matched to a gene: 12. The CDR3 is made up of 16 amino acids. Germline V gene data show CDR1 as ENHRY and CDR2 as SYGVKD. The CDR3 DNA sequence: TGTGCCATCAGGGGAACAGGGGGCGAATTTGGAGAGACCCAGTACTTC. This sequence encodes CAIRGTGGEFGETQYF.

The chain combines TRBV6-5 with TRBJ2-7; a weak D match, TRBD2 (6 bases). With 8 bases removed from V and 5 bases from J, the gap between germline ends came to 22 bases. This CDR3 contains 15 residues. Germline CDR1 and CDR2: MNHEY and SVGAGI. The CDR3 sequence: CASGETGTGANEQYF. CDR3 nucleotide sequence: TGTGCCAGCGGAGAGACCGGGACTGGTGCCAACGAGCAGTACTTC.

This clone was seen a handful of times. The chain has TRBV7-9 and TRBJ2-7; 9 positions match TRBD1. Germline CDR1 is SEHNR and CDR2 is FQNEAQ (reference sequence). This CDR3 region has 14 residues. V lost 5 bases and J lost 7; bases outside the gene matches: 9. The CDR3 nucleotides read TGTGCCAGCAGCCGTACAGGGGGCGCGGGGGAGCAGTACTTC. Its protein product is CASSRTGGAGEQYF.

The rearrangement joins TRBV10-3 to TRBJ1-6; D not resolved. The germline V gene has CDR1 ENHRY and CDR2 SYGVKD. The CDR3 spans 13 residues. V was trimmed by 10 bases and J by 6 bases, leaving 13 bases between them. The CDR3 reads CATGEEGNSPLHF. The CDR3 DNA reads TGTGCCACGGGAGAGGAAGGTAATTCACCCCTCCACTTT.

The chain carries TRBV2 and TRBJ2-5, with D perhaps TRBD2 (6 bases). The CDR3 is 13 residues long. Trimming left V 7 bases short and J 1 base short, with 10 bases between. Per the germline V gene, CDR1 is SNHLY and CDR2 is FYNNEI. Here the CDR3 DNA reads TGTGCCAGCAATATGGGACTCCAAGAGACCCAGTACTTC. It codes for CASNMGLQETQYF.

V is TRBV7-2 and J is TRBJ1-1; 8 bases line up with TRBD1. The CDR3 is 17 residues long. Per germline, CDR1 SGHTA and CDR2 FQGNSA. V was clipped by 2 bases and J by 0 bases; unmatched bases: 8. CDR3 sequence (DNA): TGTGCCAGCAGCTTATCTCCAGGGGGCTCGGTGAACACTGAAGCTTTCTTT. This encodes CASSLSPGGSVNTEAFF.